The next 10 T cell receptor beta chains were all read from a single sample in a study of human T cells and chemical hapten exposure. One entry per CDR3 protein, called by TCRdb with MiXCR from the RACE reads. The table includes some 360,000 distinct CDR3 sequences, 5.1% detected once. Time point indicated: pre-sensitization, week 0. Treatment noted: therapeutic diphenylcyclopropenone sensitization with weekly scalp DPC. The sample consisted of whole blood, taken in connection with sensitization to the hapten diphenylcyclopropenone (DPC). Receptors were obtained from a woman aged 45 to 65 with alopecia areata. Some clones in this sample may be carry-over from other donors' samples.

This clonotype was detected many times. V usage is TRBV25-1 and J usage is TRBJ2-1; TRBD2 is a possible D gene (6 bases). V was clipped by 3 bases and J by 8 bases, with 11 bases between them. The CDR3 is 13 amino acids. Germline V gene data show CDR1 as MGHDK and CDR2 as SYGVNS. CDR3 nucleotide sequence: TGTGCCAGCAGTGATAGCGGAGGCGATGAGCAGTTCTTC. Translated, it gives CASSDSGGDEQFF.

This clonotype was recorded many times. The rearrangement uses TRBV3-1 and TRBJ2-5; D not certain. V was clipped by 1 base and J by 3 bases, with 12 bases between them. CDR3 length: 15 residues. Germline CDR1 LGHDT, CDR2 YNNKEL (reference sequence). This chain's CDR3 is CASSQAKVEEETQYF. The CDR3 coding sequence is TGTGCCAGCAGCCAAGCGAAGGTGGAAGAAGAGACCCAGTACTTC.

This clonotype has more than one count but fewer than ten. CDR3 nucleotides: TGTGCCATCACCCGGGACACCACTCTCGGGGGGACCCAGTACTTC. It is translated as CAITRDTTLGGTQYF. The chain couples TRBV7-9 to TRBJ2-5; possibly TRBD1 or TRBD2 for D (6 bases each). CDR1 and CDR2 from the germline V gene are SEHNR and FQNEAQ (reference sequence). CDR3 size: 15 residues. Trimming took 10 bases from V and 7 from J, leaving 25 bases between them.

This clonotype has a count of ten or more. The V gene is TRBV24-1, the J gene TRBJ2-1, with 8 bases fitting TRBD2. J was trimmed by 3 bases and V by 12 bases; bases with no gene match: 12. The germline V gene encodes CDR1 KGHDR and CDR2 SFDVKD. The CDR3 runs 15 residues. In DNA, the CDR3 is TGTGCCGCCCCAGGTAGGCGGGGGGTCTACAATGAGCAGTTCTTC. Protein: CAAPGRRGVYNEQFF.

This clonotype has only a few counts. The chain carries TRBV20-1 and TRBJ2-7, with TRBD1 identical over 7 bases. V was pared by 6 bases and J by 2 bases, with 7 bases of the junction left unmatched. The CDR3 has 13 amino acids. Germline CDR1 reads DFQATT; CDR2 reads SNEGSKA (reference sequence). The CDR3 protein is CSAPGTAAYEQYF. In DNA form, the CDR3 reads TGCAGTGCCCCCGGGACAGCGGCCTACGAGCAGTACTTC.

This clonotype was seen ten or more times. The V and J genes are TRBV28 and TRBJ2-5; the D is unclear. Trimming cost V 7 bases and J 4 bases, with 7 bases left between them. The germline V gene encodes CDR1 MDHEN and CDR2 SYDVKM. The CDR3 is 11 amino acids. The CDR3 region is CASTLGETQYF. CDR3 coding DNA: TGTGCCAGCACCTTGGGAGAGACCCAGTACTTC.

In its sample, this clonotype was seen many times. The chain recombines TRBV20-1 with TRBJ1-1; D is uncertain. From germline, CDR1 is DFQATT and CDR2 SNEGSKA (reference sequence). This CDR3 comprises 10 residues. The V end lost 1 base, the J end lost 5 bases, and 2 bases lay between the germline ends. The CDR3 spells CSARGTEAFF. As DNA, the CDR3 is TGCAGTGCTAGAGGGACTGAAGCTTTCTTT.

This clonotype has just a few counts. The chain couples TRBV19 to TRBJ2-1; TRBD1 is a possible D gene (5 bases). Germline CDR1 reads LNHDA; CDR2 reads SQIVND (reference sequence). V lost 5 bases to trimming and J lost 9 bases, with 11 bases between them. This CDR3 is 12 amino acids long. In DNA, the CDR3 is TGTGCCAGTAGTCAGGGCCTGGGTGAGCAGTTCTTC. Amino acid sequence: CASSQGLGEQFF.

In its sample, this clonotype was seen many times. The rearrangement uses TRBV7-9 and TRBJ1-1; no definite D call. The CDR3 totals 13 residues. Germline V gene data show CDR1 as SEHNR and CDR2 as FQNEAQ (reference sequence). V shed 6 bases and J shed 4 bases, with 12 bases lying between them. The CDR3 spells CASRAPGLTEAFF. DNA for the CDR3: TGTGCCAGCAGAGCACCTGGGCTCACTGAAGCTTTCTTT.

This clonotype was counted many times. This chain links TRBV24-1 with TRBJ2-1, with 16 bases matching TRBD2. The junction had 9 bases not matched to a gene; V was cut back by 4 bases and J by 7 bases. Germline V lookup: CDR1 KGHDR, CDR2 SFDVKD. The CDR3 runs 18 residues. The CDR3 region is CATSETGLAGGPMNEQFF. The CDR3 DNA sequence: TGTGCCACCAGTGAAACGGGACTAGCGGGAGGGCCAATGAATGAGCAGTTCTTC.